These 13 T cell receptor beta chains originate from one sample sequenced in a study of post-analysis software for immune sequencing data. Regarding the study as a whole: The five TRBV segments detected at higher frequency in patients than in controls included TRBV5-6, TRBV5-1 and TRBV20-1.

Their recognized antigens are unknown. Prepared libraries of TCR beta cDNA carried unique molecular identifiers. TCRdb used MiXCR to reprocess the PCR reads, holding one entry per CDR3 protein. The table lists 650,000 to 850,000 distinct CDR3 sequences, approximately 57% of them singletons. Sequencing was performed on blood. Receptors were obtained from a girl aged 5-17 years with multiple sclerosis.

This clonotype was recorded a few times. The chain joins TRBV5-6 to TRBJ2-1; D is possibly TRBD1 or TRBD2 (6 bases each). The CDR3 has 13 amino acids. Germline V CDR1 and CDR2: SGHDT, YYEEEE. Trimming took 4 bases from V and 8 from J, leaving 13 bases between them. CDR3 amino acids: CASSPGGFDEQFF. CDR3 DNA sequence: TGTGCCAGCAGCCCCGGGGGCTTTGATGAGCAGTTCTTC.

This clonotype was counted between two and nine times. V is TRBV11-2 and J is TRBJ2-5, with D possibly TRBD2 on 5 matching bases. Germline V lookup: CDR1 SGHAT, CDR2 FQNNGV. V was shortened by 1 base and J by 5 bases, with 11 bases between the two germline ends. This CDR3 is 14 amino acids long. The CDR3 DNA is TGTGCCAGCAGCTTAGGTTACGGGGAGGAGACCCAGTACTTC. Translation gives CASSLGYGEETQYF.

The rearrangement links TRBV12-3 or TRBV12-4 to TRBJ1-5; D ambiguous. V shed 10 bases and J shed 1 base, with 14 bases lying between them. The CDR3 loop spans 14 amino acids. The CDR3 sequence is CAISGLDSNQPQHF. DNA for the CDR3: TGTGCCATATCCGGCCTCGACAGCAATCAGCCCCAGCATTTT.

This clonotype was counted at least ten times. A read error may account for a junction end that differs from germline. The CDR3 DNA sequence: TGTGCCAGCAGCCGACAAGAGACCCAGTACTTC. It specifies CASSRQETQYF. This chain connects TRBV5-1 to TRBJ2-5; D is uncertain. The CDR3 covers 11 residues. Looked up from germline, CDR1 is SGHRS and CDR2 is YFSETQ.

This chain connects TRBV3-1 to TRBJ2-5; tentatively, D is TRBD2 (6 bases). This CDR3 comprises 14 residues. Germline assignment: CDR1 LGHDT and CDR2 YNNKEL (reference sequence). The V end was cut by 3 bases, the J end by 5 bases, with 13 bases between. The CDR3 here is CASSHTGVGETQYF. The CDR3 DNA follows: TGTGCCAGCAGCCATACGGGAGTAGGGGAGACCCAGTACTTC.

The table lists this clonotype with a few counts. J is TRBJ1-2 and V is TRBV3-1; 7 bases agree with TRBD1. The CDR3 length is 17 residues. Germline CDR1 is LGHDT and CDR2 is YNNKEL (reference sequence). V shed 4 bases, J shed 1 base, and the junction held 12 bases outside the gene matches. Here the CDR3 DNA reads TGTGCCAGCAGCCGAGACTTAGGGACAGACTTTAACTATGGCTACACCTTC. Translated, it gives CASSRDLGTDFNYGYTF. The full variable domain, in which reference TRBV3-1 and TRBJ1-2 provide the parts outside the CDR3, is DTAVSQTPKYLVTQMGNDKSIKCEQNLGHDTMYWYKQDSKKFLKIMFSYNNKELIINETVPNRFSPKSPDKAHLNLHINSLELGDSAVYFCASSRDLGTDFNYGYTFGSGTRLTVV.

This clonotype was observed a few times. The chain's CDR3 is CASSPRTSLFF. The CDR3 bases are TGTGCCAGCAGCCCAAGGACTAGCCTGTTCTTC. The V and J genes are TRBV6-2 or TRBV6-3 and TRBJ2-1, with TRBD2 identical over 8 bases. The trim removed 6 bases at V and 15 bases at J, leaving 7 bases unmatched. This CDR3 spans 11 amino acids. Looked up from germline, CDR1 is MNHEY and CDR2 is SVGEGT.

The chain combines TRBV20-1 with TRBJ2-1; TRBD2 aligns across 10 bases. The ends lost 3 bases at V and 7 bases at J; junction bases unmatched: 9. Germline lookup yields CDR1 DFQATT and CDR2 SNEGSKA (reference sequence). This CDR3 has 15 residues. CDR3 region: CSASPSGSRGNEQFF. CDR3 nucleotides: TGCAGTGCTAGCCCTAGCGGGAGTAGGGGAAATGAGCAGTTCTTC.

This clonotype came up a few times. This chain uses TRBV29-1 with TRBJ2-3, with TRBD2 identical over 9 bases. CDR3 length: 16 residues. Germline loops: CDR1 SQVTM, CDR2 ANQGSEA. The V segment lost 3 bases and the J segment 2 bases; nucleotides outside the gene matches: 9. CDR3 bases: TGCAGCGTTGATGTGGGGACTAGCACCTTCACAGATACGCAGTATTTT. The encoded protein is CSVDVGTSTFTDTQYF.

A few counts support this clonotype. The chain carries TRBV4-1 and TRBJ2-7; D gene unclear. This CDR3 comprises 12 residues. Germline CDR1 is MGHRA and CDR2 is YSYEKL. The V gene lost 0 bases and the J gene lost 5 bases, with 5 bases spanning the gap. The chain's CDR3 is CASSQDRNEQYF. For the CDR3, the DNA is TGCGCCAGCAGCCAAGATAGGAACGAGCAGTACTTC.

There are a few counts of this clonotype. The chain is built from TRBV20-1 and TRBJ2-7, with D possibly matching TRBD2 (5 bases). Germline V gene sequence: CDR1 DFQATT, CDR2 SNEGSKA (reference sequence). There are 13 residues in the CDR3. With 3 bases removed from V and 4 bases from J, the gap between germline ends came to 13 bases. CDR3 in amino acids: CSASLGRTYEQYF. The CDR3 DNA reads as TGCAGTGCTAGTCTCGGCAGGACTTACGAGCAGTACTTC.

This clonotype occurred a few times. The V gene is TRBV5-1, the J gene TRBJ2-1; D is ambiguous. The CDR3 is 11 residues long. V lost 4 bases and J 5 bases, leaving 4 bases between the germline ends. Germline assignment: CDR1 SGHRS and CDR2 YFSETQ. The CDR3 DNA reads TGCGCCAGCAGCAAGAACAATGAGCAGTTCTTC. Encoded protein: CASSKNNEQFF.

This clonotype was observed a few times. The CDR3 reads CASIPGGLAGANVLTF. Written as DNA, the CDR3 is TGTGCCAGCATTCCTGGGGGTCTCGCTGGGGCCAACGTCCTGACTTTC. V gene TRBV2 combines with J gene TRBJ2-6; D assignment may be TRBD1 or TRBD2 (5 bases each). Trimming left V 7 bases short and J 2 bases short, with 15 bases between. The CDR3 totals 16 residues. The germline CDR1 and CDR2 sequences are SNHLY and FYNNEI.